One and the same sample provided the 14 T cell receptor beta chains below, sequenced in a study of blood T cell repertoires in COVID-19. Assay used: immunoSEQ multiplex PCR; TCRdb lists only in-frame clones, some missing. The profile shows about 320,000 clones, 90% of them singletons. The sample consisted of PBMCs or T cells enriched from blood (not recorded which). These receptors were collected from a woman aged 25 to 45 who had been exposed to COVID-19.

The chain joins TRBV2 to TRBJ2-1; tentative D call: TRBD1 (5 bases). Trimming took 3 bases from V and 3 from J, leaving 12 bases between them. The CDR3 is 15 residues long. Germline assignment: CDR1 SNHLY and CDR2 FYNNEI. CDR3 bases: TGTGCCAGCAGTGATTGGACATCCTTCTACAATGAGCAGTTCTTC. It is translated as CASSDWTSFYNEQFF.

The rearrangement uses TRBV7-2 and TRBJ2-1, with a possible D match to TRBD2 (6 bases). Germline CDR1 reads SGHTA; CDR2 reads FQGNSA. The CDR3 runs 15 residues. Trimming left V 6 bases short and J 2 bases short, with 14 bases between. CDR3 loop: CASRRDSATYNEQFF. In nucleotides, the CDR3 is TGTGCCAGCAGACGGGACTCCGCTACCTACAATGAGCAGTTCTTC.

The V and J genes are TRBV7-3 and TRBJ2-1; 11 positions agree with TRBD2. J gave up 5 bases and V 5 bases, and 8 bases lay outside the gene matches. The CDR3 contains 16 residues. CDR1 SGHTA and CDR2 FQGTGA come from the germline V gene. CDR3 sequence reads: CASSVLAGGFDNEQFF. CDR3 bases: TGTGCCAGCAGCGTATTAGCGGGGGGGTTCGACAATGAGCAGTTCTTC. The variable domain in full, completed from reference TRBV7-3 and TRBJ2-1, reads GAGVSQTPSNKVTEKGKYVELRCDPISGHTALYWYRQSLGQGPEFLIYFQGTGAADDSGLPNDRFFAVRPEGSVSTLKIQRTERGDSAVYLCASSVLAGGFDNEQFFGPGTRLTVL.

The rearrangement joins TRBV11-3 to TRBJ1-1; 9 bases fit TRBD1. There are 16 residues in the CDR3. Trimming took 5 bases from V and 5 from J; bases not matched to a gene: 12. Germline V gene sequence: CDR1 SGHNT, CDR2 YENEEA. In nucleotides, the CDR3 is TGTGCCAGCAGCCTAGGATCCGGGACAGGGAAAACTGAAGCTTTCTTT. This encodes CASSLGSGTGKTEAFF.

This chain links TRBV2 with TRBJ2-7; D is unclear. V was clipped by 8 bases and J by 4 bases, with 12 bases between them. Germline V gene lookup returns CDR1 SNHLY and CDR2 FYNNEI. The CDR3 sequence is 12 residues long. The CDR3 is CASHVIGYEQYF. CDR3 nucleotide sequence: TGTGCCAGCCACGTTATCGGGTACGAGCAGTACTTC.

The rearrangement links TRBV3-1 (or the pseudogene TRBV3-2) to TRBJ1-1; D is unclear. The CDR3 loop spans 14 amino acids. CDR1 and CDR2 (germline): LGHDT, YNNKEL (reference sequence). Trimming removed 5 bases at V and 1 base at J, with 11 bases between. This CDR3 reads CASSSRQQNTEAFF. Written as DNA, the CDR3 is TGTGCCAGCAGCTCTCGACAACAGAACACTGAAGCTTTCTTT.

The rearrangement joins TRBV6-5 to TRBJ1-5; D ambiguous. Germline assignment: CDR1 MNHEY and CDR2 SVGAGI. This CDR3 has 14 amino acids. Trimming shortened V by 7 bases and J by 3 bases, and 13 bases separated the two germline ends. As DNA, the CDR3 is TGTGCCAGCACGTCGAGCGGGGTCAATCAGCCCCAGCATTTT. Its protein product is CASTSSGVNQPQHF.

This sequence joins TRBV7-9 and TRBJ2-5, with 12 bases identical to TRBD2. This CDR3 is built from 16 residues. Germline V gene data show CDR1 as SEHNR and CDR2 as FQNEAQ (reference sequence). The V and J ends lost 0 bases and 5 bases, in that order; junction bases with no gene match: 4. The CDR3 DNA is TGTGCCAGCAGCTTAGCCGCTAGCGGGGGGGCTGAGACCCAGTACTTC. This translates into CASSLAASGGAETQYF.

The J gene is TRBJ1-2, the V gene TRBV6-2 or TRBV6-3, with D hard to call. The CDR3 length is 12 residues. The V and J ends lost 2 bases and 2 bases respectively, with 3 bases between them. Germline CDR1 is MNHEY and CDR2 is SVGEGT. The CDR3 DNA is TGTGCCAGCAGTTACGAGAACTATGGCTACACCTTC. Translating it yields CASSYENYGYTF.

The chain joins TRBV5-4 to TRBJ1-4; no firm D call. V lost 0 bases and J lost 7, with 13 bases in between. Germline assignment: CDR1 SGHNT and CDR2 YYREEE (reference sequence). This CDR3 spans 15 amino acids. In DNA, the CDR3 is TGTGCCAGCAGCTTGGGGCCGTCGTTTGGTGAAAAACTGTTTTTT. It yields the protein CASSLGPSFGEKLFF.

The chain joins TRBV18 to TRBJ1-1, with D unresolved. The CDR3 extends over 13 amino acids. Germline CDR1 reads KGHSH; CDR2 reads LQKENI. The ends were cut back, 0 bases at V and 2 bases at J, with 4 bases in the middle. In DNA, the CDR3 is TGTGCCAGCTCACCACCCTTCAACACTGAAGCTTTCTTT. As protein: CASSPPFNTEAFF.

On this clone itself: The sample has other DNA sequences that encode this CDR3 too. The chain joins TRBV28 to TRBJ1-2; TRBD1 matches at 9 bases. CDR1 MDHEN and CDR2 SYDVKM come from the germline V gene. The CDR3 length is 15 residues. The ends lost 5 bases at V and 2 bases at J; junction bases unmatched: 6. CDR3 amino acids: CASSLPGQGNYGYTF. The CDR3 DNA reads TGTGCCAGCAGTCTCCCGGGACAGGGCAACTATGGCTACACCTTC.

The CDR3 sequence: CASSPRQGATYNEQFF. For the CDR3, the DNA is TGTGCCAGCTCACCACGACAGGGGGCTACATACAATGAGCAGTTCTTC. The rearrangement links TRBV18 to TRBJ2-1, with TRBD1 identical over 10 bases. The ends lost 1 base at V and 4 bases at J; junction bases unmatched: 4. This CDR3 region has 16 residues. CDR1 KGHSH and CDR2 LQKENI come from the germline V gene. Looking up the rest from reference TRBV18 and TRBJ2-1 gives the full variable domain: NAGVMQNPRHLVRRRGQEARLRCSPMKGHSHVYWYRQLPEEGLKFMVYLQKENIIDESGMPKERFSAEFPKEGPSILRIQQVVRGDSAAYFCASSPRQGATYNEQFFGPGTRLTVL.

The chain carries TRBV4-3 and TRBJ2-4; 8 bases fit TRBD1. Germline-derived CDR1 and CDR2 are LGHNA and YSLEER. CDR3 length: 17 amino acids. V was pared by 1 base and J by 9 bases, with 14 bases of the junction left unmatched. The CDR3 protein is CASSQGTGSQGDIIQYF. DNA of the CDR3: TGCGCCAGCAGCCAAGGGACAGGGAGCCAGGGGGACATCATTCAGTACTTC.